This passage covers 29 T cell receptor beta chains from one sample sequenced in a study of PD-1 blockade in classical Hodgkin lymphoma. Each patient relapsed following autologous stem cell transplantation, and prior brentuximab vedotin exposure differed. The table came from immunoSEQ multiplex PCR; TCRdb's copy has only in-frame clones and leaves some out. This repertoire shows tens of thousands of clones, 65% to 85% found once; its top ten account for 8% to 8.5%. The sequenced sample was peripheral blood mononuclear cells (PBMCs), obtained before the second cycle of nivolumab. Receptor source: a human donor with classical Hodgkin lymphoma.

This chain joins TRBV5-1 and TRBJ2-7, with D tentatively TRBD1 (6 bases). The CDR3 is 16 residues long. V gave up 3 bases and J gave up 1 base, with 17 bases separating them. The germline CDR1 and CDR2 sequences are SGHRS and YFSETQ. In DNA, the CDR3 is TGCGCCAGCAGCTCCTCGACAGGTCTGGGTTCCTACGAGCAGTACTTC. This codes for CASSSSTGLGSYEQYF.

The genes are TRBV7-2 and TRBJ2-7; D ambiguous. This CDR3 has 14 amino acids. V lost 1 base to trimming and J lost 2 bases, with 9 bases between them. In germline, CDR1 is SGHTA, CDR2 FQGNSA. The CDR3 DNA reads TGTGCCAGCAGCTTAGGCCTTGCACCCTACGAGCAGTACTTC. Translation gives CASSLGLAPYEQYF.

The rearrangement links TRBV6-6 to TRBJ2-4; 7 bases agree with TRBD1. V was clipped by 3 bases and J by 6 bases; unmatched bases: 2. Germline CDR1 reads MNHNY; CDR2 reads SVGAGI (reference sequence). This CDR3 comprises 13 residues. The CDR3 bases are TGTGCCAGCAGTTATGACAGGGTAAACATTCAGTACTTC. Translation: CASSYDRVNIQYF.

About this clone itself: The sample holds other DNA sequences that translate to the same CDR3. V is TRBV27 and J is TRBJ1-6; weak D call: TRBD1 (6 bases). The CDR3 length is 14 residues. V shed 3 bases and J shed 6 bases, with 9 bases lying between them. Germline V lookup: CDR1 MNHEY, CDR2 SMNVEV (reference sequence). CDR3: CASSFRGGNSPLHF. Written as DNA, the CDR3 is TGTGCCAGCAGTTTCAGGGGAGGTAATTCACCCCTCCACTTT.

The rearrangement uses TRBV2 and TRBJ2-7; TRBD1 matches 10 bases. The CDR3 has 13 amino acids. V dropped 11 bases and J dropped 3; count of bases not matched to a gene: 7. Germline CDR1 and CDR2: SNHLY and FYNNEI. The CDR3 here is CASAGTGVYEQYF. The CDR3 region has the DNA TGTGCCTCTGCCGGGACAGGGGTCTACGAGCAGTACTTC.

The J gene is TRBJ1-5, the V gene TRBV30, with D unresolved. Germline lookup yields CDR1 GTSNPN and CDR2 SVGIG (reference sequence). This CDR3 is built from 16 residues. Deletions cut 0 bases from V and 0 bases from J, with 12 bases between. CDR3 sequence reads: CAWSVADPYSNQPQHF. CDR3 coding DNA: TGTGCCTGGAGTGTAGCGGATCCTTATAGCAATCAGCCCCAGCATTTT.

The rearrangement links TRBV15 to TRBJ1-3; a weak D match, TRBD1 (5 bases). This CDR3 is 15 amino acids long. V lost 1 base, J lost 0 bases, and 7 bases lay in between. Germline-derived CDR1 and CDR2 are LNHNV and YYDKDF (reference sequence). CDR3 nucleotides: TGTGCCACCAGCAGAGGGAGGGGCTCTGGAAACACCATATATTTT. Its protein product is CATSRGRGSGNTIYF.

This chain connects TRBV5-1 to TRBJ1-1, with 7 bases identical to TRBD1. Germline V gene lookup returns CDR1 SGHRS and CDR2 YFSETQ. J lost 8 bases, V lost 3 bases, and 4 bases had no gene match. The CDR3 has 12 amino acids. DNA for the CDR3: TGCGCCAGCAGCTATCAGGGGGAGGAAGCTTTCTTT. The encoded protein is CASSYQGEEAFF.

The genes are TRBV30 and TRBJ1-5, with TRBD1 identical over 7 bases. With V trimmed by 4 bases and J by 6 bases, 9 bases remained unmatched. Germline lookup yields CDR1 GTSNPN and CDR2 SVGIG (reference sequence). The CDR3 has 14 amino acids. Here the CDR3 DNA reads TGTGCCTGGACTCACGGGACAGTCGGTCAGCCCCAGCATTTT. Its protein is CAWTHGTVGQPQHF. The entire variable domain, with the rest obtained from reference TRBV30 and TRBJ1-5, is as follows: SQTIHQWPATLVQPVGSPLSLECTVEGTSNPNLYWYRQAAGRGLQLLFYSVGIGQISSEVPQNLSASRPQDRQFILSSKKLLLSDSGFYLCAWTHGTVGQPQHFGDGTRLSIL.

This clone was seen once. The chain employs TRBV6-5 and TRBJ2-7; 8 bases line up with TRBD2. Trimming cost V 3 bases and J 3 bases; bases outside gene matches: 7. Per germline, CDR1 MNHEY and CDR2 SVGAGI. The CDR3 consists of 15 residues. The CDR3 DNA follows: TGTGCCAGCAGTTATACGCGGGGGGCTCTCTACGAGCAGTACTTC. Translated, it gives CASSYTRGALYEQYF.

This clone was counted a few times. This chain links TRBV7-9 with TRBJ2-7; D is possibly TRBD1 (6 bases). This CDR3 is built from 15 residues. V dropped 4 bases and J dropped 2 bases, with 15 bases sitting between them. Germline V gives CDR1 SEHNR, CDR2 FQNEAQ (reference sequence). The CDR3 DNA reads TGTGCCAGCAGCTCCCGGACAGATATTACCTACGAGCAGTACTTC. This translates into CASSSRTDITYEQYF.

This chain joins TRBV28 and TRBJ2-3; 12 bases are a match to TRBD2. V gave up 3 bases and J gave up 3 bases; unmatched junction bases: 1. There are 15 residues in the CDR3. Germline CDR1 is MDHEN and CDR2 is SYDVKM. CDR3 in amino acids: CASSLLAGGTDTQYF. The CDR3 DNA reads TGTGCCAGCAGTTTGCTAGCGGGGGGGACAGATACGCAGTATTTT.

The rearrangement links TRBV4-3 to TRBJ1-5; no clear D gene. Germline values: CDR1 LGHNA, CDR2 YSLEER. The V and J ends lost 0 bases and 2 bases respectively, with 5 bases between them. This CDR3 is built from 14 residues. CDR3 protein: CASSQDPGNQPQHF. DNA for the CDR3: TGCGCCAGCAGCCAAGATCCAGGCAATCAGCCCCAGCATTTT.

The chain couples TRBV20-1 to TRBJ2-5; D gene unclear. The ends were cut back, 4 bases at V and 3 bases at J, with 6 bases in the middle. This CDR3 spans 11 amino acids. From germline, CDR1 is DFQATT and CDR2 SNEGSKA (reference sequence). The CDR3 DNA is TGCAGTGCTACCCCTGAAGAGACCCAGTACTTC. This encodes CSATPEETQYF.

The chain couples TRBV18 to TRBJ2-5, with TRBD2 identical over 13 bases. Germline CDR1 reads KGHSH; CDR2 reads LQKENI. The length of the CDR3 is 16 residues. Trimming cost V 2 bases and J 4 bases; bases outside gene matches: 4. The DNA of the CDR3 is TGTGCCAGCTCACCAGGACTAGCGGGGGCCGTAGAGACCCAGTACTTC. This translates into CASSPGLAGAVETQYF.

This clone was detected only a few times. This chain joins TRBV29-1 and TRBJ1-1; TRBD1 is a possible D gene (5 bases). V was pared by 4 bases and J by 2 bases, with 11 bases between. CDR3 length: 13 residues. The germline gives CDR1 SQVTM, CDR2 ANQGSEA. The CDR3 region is CSVGLGGNTEAFF. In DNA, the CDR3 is TGCAGCGTTGGTCTCGGGGGAAACACTGAAGCTTTCTTT.

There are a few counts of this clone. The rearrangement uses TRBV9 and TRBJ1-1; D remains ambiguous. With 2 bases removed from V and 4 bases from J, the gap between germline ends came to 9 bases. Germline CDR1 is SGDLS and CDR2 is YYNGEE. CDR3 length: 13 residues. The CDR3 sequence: CASSVYSTTEAFF. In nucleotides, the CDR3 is TGTGCCAGCAGCGTGTACAGCACCACTGAAGCTTTCTTT.

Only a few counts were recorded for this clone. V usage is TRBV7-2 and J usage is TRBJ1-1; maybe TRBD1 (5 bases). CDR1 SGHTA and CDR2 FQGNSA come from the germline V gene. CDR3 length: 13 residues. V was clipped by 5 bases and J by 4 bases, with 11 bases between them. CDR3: CASSADRFTEAFF. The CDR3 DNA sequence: TGTGCCAGCAGCGCCGACAGATTCACTGAAGCTTTCTTT.

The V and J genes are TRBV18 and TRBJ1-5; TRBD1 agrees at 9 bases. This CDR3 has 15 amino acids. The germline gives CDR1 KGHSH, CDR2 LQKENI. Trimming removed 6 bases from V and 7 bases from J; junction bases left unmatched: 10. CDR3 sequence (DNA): TGTGCCAGCTCTCTCACCGGGACAGGGATACAGCCCCAGCATTTT. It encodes CASSLTGTGIQPQHF.

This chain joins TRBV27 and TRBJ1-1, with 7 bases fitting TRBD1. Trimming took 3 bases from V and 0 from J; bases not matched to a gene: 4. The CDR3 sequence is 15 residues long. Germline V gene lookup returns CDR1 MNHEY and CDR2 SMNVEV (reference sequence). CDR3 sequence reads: CASSFQGQLNTEAFF. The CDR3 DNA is TGTGCCAGCAGTTTCCAGGGACAGTTGAACACTGAAGCTTTCTTT.

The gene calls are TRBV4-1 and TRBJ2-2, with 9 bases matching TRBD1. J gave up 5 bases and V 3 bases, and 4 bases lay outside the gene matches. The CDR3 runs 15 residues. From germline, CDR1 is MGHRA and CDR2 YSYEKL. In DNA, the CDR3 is TGCGCCAGCAGCCAGACGACAGGGGGAACCGGGGAGCTGTTTTTT. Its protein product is CASSQTTGGTGELFF.

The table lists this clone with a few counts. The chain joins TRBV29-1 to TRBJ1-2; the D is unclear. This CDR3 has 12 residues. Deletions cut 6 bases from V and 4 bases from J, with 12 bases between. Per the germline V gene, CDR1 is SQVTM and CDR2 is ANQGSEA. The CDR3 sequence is CSVADPSYGYTF. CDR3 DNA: TGCAGCGTAGCGGACCCTTCCTATGGCTACACCTTC. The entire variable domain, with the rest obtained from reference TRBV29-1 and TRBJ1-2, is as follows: SAVISQKPSRDICQRGTSLTIQCQVDSQVTMMFWYRQQPGQSLTLIATANQGSEATYESGFVIDKFPISRPNLTFSTLTVSNMSPEDSSIYLCSVADPSYGYTFGSGTRLTVV.

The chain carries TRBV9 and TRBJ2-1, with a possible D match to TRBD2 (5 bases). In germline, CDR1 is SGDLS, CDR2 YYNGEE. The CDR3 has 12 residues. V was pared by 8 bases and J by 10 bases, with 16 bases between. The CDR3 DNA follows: TGTGCCAGGATACTCCATCGAGGGGAGCAGTTCTTC. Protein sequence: CARILHRGEQFF.

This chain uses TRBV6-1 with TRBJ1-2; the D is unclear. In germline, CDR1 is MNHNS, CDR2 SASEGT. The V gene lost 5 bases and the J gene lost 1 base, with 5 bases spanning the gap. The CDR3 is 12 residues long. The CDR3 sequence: CASSPSNYGYTF. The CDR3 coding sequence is TGTGCCAGCAGTCCCAGTAACTATGGCTACACCTTC.

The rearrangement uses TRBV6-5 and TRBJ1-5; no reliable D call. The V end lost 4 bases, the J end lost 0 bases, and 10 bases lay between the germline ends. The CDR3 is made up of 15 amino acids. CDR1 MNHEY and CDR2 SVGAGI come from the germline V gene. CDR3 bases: TGTGCCAGCAGTTGGGATCCCTATAGCAATCAGCCCCAGCATTTT. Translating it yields CASSWDPYSNQPQHF.

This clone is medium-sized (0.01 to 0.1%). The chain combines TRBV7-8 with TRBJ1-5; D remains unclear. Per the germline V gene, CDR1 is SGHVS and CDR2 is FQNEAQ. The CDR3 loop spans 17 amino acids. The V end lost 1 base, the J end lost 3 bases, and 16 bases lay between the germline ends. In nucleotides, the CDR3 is TGTGCCAGCAGCTTAGGAATAGAGTTTAGGGACAATCAGCCCCAGCATTTT. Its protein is CASSLGIEFRDNQPQHF. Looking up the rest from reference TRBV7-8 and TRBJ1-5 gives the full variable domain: GAGVSQSPRYKVAKRGQDVALRCDPISGHVSLFWYQQALGQGPEFLTYFQNEAQLDKSGLPSDRFFAERPEGSVSTLKIQRTQQEDSAVYLCASSLGIEFRDNQPQHFGDGTRLSIL.

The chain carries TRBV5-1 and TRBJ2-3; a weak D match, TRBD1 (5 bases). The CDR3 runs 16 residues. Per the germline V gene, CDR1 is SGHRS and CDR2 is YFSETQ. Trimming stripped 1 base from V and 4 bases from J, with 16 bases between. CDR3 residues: CASSLRLTDSSDTQYF. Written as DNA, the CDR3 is TGCGCCAGCAGCTTGCGACTGACAGATTCCTCAGATACGCAGTATTTT.

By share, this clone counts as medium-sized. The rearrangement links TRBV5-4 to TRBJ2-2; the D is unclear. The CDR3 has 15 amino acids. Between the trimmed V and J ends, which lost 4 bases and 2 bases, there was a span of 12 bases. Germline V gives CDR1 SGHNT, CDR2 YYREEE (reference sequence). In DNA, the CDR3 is TGTGCCAGCAGCCCACAAGGTACTAACACCGGGGAGCTGTTTTTT. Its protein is CASSPQGTNTGELFF. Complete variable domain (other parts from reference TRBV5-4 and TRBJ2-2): ETGVTQSPTHLIKTRGQQVTLRCSSQSGHNTVSWYQQALGQGPQFIFQYYREEENGRGNFPPRFSGLQFPNYSSELNVNALELDDSALYLCASSPQGTNTGELFFGEGSRLTVL.

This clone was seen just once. CDR3 in DNA: TGTGCCAGCAGTGAATGGCAGACCCTCTATGGCTACACCTTC. Amino acid sequence: CASSEWQTLYGYTF. V gene TRBV6-1 combines with J gene TRBJ1-2, with D uncertain. The germline gives CDR1 MNHNS, CDR2 SASEGT. Trimming left V 2 bases short and J 4 bases short, with 11 bases between. CDR3 length: 14 amino acids.